A single sample is the source of the 22 T cell receptor beta chains below, sequenced in a study of immune evolution from preneoplasia to lung adenocarcinoma. Clones were sequenced by immunoSEQ multiplex PCR, and TCRdb holds only the in-frame ones, with some missing. Of some 4,900 clones in the sample, around 76% were seen once. The sample was FFPE minimally invasive lung adenocarcinoma tissue. These receptors all come from an older person with lung adenocarcinoma.

This chain connects TRBV4-1 to TRBJ2-7; TRBD1 agrees at 8 bases. The CDR3 loop spans 14 amino acids. The J segment lost 1 base and the V segment lost 1 base, leaving 0 bases of the junction unmatched. The germline gives CDR1 MGHRA, CDR2 YSYEKL. The CDR3 here is CASSQGQGSYEQYF. CDR3 bases: TGCGCCAGCAGCCAAGGACAGGGGTCCTACGAGCAGTACTTC.

V gene TRBV9 combines with J gene TRBJ2-1; D is unclear. The CDR3 contains 12 residues. Germline V gene lookup returns CDR1 SGDLS and CDR2 YYNGEE. Trimming took 3 bases from V and 4 from J, leaving 5 bases between them. The CDR3 region has the DNA TGTGCCAGCAGCGCACTTTACAATGAGCAGTTCTTC. This codes for CASSALYNEQFF.

This clone was observed once. The chain carries TRBV7-3 and TRBJ2-3; D might be TRBD1 or TRBD2, each matching 5 bases. In germline, CDR1 is SGHTA, CDR2 FQGTGA. Trimming left V 1 base short and J 0 bases short, with 8 bases between. CDR3 length equals 15 residues. CDR3 DNA sequence: TGTGCCAGCAGCTTAATGGGGGTCAGCACAGATACGCAGTATTTT. Protein sequence: CASSLMGVSTDTQYF.

V usage is TRBV9 and J usage is TRBJ2-1; 11 bases agree with TRBD2. The CDR3 spans 17 residues. Trimming removed 0 bases from V and 5 bases from J; junction bases left unmatched: 7. Per the germline V gene, CDR1 is SGDLS and CDR2 is YYNGEE. CDR3 sequence: CASSVELAGVWNNEQFF. CDR3 bases: TGTGCCAGCAGCGTAGAACTAGCGGGAGTTTGGAACAATGAGCAGTTCTTC.

The chain joins TRBV5-1 to TRBJ1-4; 7 bases fit TRBD1. The CDR3 contains 18 residues. The germline V gene encodes CDR1 SGHRS and CDR2 YFSETQ. Unmatched junction bases numbered 16, after V lost 2 bases and J lost 6 bases. The CDR3 reads CASSFTGAGAIDDEKLFF. The CDR3 coding sequence is TGCGCCAGCAGCTTTACAGGGGCGGGGGCGATCGATGATGAAAAACTGTTTTTT.

This clone was recorded only once. V usage is TRBV6-4 and J usage is TRBJ2-7, with D perhaps matching TRBD2 (7 bases). Trimming removed 3 bases from V and 1 base from J, with 13 bases in between. Germline V gene sequence: CDR1 MRHNA, CDR2 SNTAGT. The CDR3 totals 15 residues. The CDR3 coding sequence is TGTGCCAGCAGTGAGAAAGGGGGGGGGTCCTACGAGCAGTACTTC. Translating it yields CASSEKGGGSYEQYF.

This chain uses TRBV5-5 with TRBJ2-7, with D perhaps TRBD1 (6 bases). Trimming removed 4 bases at V and 1 base at J, with 18 bases between. The CDR3 totals 16 residues. Germline loops: CDR1 SGHKS, CDR2 YYEKEE (reference sequence). This CDR3 reads CASSLVRDIASYEQYF. CDR3 in DNA: TGTGCCAGCAGCCTCGTCCGGGACATAGCGTCCTACGAGCAGTACTTC. Full variable domain (outside the CDR3, taken from reference TRBV5-5 and TRBJ2-7): DAGVTQSPTHLIKTRGQQVTLRCSPISGHKSVSWYQQVLGQGPQFIFQYYEKEERGRGNFPDRFSARQFPNYSSELNVNALLLGDSALYLCASSLVRDIASYEQYFGPGTRLTVT.

This chain joins TRBV10-1 and TRBJ2-7; 10 nucleotides line up with TRBD2. The length of the CDR3 is 14 residues. Germline CDR1 reads WNHNN; CDR2 reads SYGVQD (reference sequence). With 6 bases clipped from V and 5 bases from J, the junction kept 7 bases outside the gene matches. CDR3 coding DNA: TGCGCCAGCAGCGAGCGGGAGGGCCTGGACGAGCAGTACTTC. Translating it yields CASSEREGLDEQYF.

The genes are TRBV5-4 and TRBJ1-2; D unresolved. V shed 7 bases and J shed 3 bases, with 13 bases lying between them. Germline CDR1 SGHNT, CDR2 YYREEE (reference sequence). CDR3 size: 13 residues. The CDR3 sequence: CASHEIDHYGYTF. CDR3 coding DNA: TGTGCCAGCCACGAGATAGACCACTATGGCTACACCTTC.

The chain couples TRBV15 to TRBJ2-1; 8 bases are shared with TRBD1. This CDR3 spans 16 amino acids. With 5 bases clipped from V and 0 bases from J, the junction kept 6 bases outside the gene matches. Germline assignment: CDR1 LNHNV and CDR2 YYDKDF (reference sequence). The CDR3 nucleotides are TGTGCCACCAGCGGACAGGGACAGAACTCCTACAATGAGCAGTTCTTC. It is translated as CATSGQGQNSYNEQFF.

J is TRBJ1-2 and V is TRBV5-1, with 10 bases matching TRBD1. Germline CDR1 reads SGHRS; CDR2 reads YFSETQ. Trimming at V came to 2 bases and at J to 14 bases, leaving 12 bases not matched to a gene. The CDR3 sequence is 14 residues long. The DNA for the CDR3 is TGCGCCAGCAGCTTTGAGGGGACAGGGGCCCTGGGGACCTTC. Translated: CASSFEGTGALGTF.

The rearrangement uses TRBV4-2 and TRBJ2-7, with 8 bases that match TRBD1. The J call could be wrong; TRBJ2-1 is a better fit for the DNA end. Germline V lookup: CDR1 LGHNA, CDR2 YNFKEQ. The CDR3 is 16 amino acids. This chain's CDR3 is CASSQQTGASDNEQFF. The CDR3 region has the DNA TGTGCCAGCAGCCAACAGACAGGGGCTAGCGACAATGAGCAGTTCTTC.

The chain combines TRBV4-1 with TRBJ2-1; maybe TRBD1 (6 bases). The CDR3 length is 16 residues. Germline CDR1 and CDR2: MGHRA and YSYEKL. V was shortened by 1 base and J by 7 bases, with 17 bases between the two germline ends. DNA for the CDR3: TGCGCCAGCAGCCAAGGTCTGCACAGGACAGTGAATGAGCAGTTCTTC. This codes for CASSQGLHRTVNEQFF.

This chain links TRBV28 with TRBJ2-5; D perhaps matches TRBD2 (6 bases). The V end was cut by 8 bases, the J end by 7 bases, with 20 bases between. Germline CDR1 MDHEN, CDR2 SYDVKM. The CDR3 spans 14 residues. In DNA form, the CDR3 reads TGTGCCAGCGCGGGACTCCTAAGTAAAGGGACCCAGTACTTC. Translated, it gives CASAGLLSKGTQYF.

This chain links TRBV2 with TRBJ2-7, with TRBD2 identical over 7 bases. CDR3 length: 13 amino acids. Germline loops: CDR1 SNHLY, CDR2 FYNNEI. Unmatched junction bases numbered 2, after V lost 4 bases and J lost 2 bases. The CDR3 loop is CASSVGGAYEQYF. The CDR3 DNA reads TGTGCCAGCAGTGTGGGAGGGGCCTACGAGCAGTACTTC.

The chain links TRBV9 to TRBJ2-4, with D uncertain. Germline CDR1 reads SGDLS; CDR2 reads YYNGEE. The length of the CDR3 is 15 residues. V shed 0 bases and J shed 2 bases, with 9 bases lying between them. The CDR3 sequence: CASSVGGGSKNIQYF. CDR3 nucleotide sequence: TGTGCCAGCAGCGTAGGTGGTGGGTCCAAAAACATTCAGTACTTC.

This sequence joins TRBV7-2 and TRBJ2-7; TRBD2 matches at 9 bases. The V gene's germline CDR1 is SGHTA and CDR2 FQGNSA. The V segment lost 5 bases and the J segment 2 bases; nucleotides outside the gene matches: 7. The CDR3 totals 15 residues. CDR3 amino acids: CASSSYQRGAYEQYF. CDR3 in DNA: TGTGCCAGCAGCAGCTACCAGCGGGGGGCCTACGAGCAGTACTTC.

J is TRBJ2-3 and V is TRBV5-1, with 7 nucleotides matching TRBD2. The V segment lost 5 bases and the J segment 2 bases; nucleotides outside the gene matches: 14. CDR1 and CDR2 (germline): SGHRS, YFSETQ. The CDR3 runs 17 residues. The CDR3: CASRKQRQRDDTDTQYF. In DNA form, the CDR3 reads TGCGCCAGCAGAAAGCAGCGCCAGCGGGACGACACAGATACGCAGTATTTT.

The chain couples TRBV30 to TRBJ1-1; D gene ambiguous. The V gene's germline CDR1 is GTSNPN and CDR2 SVGIG (reference sequence). Between the trimmed V and J ends, which lost 2 bases and 6 bases, there was a span of 13 bases. The CDR3 is 13 residues long. The CDR3 DNA reads as TGTGCCTGGAGTTGGCCGGGAGGCTCTGAAGCTTTCTTT. Protein sequence: CAWSWPGGSEAFF.

The chain has TRBV28 and TRBJ1-2; the D gene is possibly TRBD1 (6 bases). There are 12 residues in the CDR3. The V and J ends lost 10 bases and 6 bases respectively, with 15 bases between them. Germline V gives CDR1 MDHEN, CDR2 SYDVKM. The CDR3 reads CAIREQGNGYTF. DNA for the CDR3: TGTGCCATCAGGGAACAGGGTAATGGCTACACCTTC.

The sample holds one count of this clone. The chain joins TRBV5-1 to TRBJ1-1; the D is unclear. The germline CDR1 and CDR2 sequences are SGHRS and YFSETQ. The CDR3 extends over 12 amino acids. V lost 0 bases, J lost 7 bases, and 7 bases lay in between. The CDR3 bases are TGCGCCAGCAGCTTGGAGGGCAGTGAAGCTTTCTTT. Translated: CASSLEGSEAFF.

J is TRBJ2-1 and V is TRBV5-1, with D perhaps matching TRBD2 (6 bases). The germline V and J ends were trimmed by 0 bases and 5 bases, with 9 bases remaining between them. CDR1 and CDR2 from the germline V gene are SGHRS and YFSETQ. This CDR3 is 14 amino acids long. The CDR3 protein is CASSLAGGDNEQFF. The CDR3 DNA is TGCGCCAGCAGCTTGGCTGGAGGGGACAATGAGCAGTTCTTC. The whole variable domain, remainder taken from reference TRBV5-1 and TRBJ2-1, is KAGVTQTPRYLIKTRGQQVTLSCSPISGHRSVSWYQQTPGQGLQFLFEYFSETQRNKGNFPGRFSGRQFSNSRSEMNVSTLELGDSALYLCASSLAGGDNEQFFGPGTRLTVL.